Below, 16 T cell receptor beta chains from the same sample are listed, as sequenced in a study of T cells in Graves' hyperthyroidism and ophthalmopathy. TCR beta CDR3 regions were amplified from RNA. The primer set for the first-round RT-PCR of the TCR CDR3 was HTBI. TCRdb processed the multiplex PCR reads anew with MiXCR; each CDR3 protein has one entry. The data hold 450,000 to 550,000 distinct CDR3 sequences, with around 24% observed a single time. The sequenced material came from blood. These receptors were obtained from a woman aged 30 to 39 with Graves' ophthalmopathy.

This sequence joins TRBV7-2 and TRBJ2-5, with D perhaps matching TRBD2 (6 bases). Germline V gene lookup returns CDR1 SGHTA and CDR2 FQGNSA. V was trimmed by 5 bases and J by 7 bases, leaving 14 bases between them. CDR3 size: 13 residues. The CDR3 here is CASSRGGEGTQYF. DNA of the CDR3: TGTGCCAGCAGCCGGGGAGGAGAAGGGACCCAGTACTTC.

V gene TRBV13 combines with J gene TRBJ1-4; TRBD1 agrees at 8 bases. This CDR3 spans 17 amino acids. From germline, CDR1 is PRHDT and CDR2 FYEKMQ (reference sequence). Losses at the gene ends were 1 base for V and 0 bases for J; bases not matched to a gene: 4. The CDR3 sequence is CASSLAGGAATNEKLFF. CDR3 nucleotide sequence: TGTGCCAGCAGCTTAGCAGGGGGCGCGGCAACTAATGAAAAACTGTTTTTT.

This chain uses TRBV18 with TRBJ2-6, with D perhaps matching TRBD1 (6 bases). This CDR3 is 19 amino acids long. Germline V CDR1 and CDR2: KGHSH, LQKENI. Trimming left V 2 bases short and J 0 bases short, with 17 bases between. Written as DNA, the CDR3 is TGTGCCAGCTCACCAAAACAGGGTTCATCTTTCTCTGGGGCCAACGTCCTGACTTTC. Protein: CASSPKQGSSFSGANVLTF.

This clonotype showed up many times. Here the CDR3 reads CASSFNRDRHTEAFF. The CDR3 bases are TGTGCCAGCAGCTTCAACCGGGACAGGCACACTGAAGCTTTCTTT. The V call is TRBV7-3, the J call TRBJ1-1; 8 bases align to TRBD1. With 3 bases clipped from V and 3 bases from J, the junction kept 6 bases outside the gene matches. Per germline, CDR1 SGHTA and CDR2 FQGTGA. There are 15 residues in the CDR3.

There are many counts of this clonotype. The chain joins TRBV5-1 to TRBJ1-1; tentative D call: TRBD1 (5 bases). The length of the CDR3 is 16 residues. Trimming took 1 base from V and 1 from J, leaving 14 bases between them. Germline loops: CDR1 SGHRS, CDR2 YFSETQ. The CDR3 region is CASSLWFQGGNTEAFF. The DNA of the CDR3 is TGCGCCAGCAGCTTGTGGTTCCAGGGCGGGAACACTGAAGCTTTCTTT.

This clonotype appeared many times. The chain is built from TRBV7-8 and TRBJ2-5; 8 positions match TRBD1. Germline V gene sequence: CDR1 SGHVS, CDR2 FQNEAQ. The trim removed 5 bases at V and 5 bases at J, leaving 7 bases unmatched. The CDR3 is 14 amino acids. The CDR3: CASSVRPGGETQYF. CDR3 bases: TGTGCCAGCAGCGTCCGACCAGGGGGCGAGACCCAGTACTTC.

The chain couples TRBV28 to TRBJ1-5; 8 bases fit TRBD1. The junction had 11 bases not matched to a gene; V was cut back by 7 bases and J by 6 bases. Per germline, CDR1 MDHEN and CDR2 SYDVKM. The CDR3 runs 15 residues. This chain's CDR3 is CASTPPGTGFQPQHF. The CDR3 DNA sequence: TGTGCCAGCACCCCGCCAGGGACAGGTTTTCAGCCCCAGCATTTT.

This clonotype was detected ten times or more. The junction departs from the called germline gene at one end, perhaps through a read error. The CDR3 reads CASSPRQGTAKNIKYF. Here the CDR3 DNA reads TGTGCCAGCAGCCCTCGTCAGGGGACGGCCAAAAACATTAAGTACTTC. The chain links TRBV6-2 or TRBV6-3 to TRBJ2-4, with D tentatively TRBD1 (6 bases). The CDR3 consists of 16 residues. The germline V gene has CDR1 MNHEY and CDR2 SVGEGT.

Ten or more counts support this clonotype. This chain connects TRBV20-1 to TRBJ1-2; tentative D call: TRBD1 (5 bases). This CDR3 contains 13 residues. In germline, CDR1 is DFQATT, CDR2 SNEGSKA (reference sequence). V lost 0 bases and J 8 bases, leaving 13 bases between the germline ends. The DNA for the CDR3 is TGCAGTGCTAGAGATGGGTGGACATCCGGCTACACCTTC. The encoded protein is CSARDGWTSGYTF.

This clonotype was seen repeatedly, ten times or more. The V gene is TRBV2, the J gene TRBJ2-6, with 7 bases identical to TRBD1. The CDR3 is 16 residues long. V dropped 6 bases and J dropped 0; count of bases not matched to a gene: 5. From germline, CDR1 is SNHLY and CDR2 FYNNEI. CDR3 coding DNA: TGTGCCAGCAGGACAGGGTTAGGCTCTGGGGCCAACGTCCTGACTTTC. Translation gives CASRTGLGSGANVLTF.

This clonotype was picked up many times. The chain has TRBV6-1 and TRBJ1-2; maybe TRBD1 (5 bases). CDR1 and CDR2 (germline): MNHNS, SASEGT. Trimming took 5 bases from V and 1 from J, leaving 17 bases between them. The CDR3 loop spans 16 amino acids. The CDR3 loop reads CASSRLRDLINYGYTF. CDR3 bases: TGTGCCAGCAGTCGACTTCGGGACCTAATTAACTATGGCTACACCTTC.

This clonotype was found many times. V usage is TRBV20-1 and J usage is TRBJ1-5, with TRBD1 matching 7 bases. The germline V gene has CDR1 DFQATT and CDR2 SNEGSKA (reference sequence). CDR3 length equals 12 residues. The V and J ends lost 4 bases and 9 bases, in that order; junction bases with no gene match: 6. Written as DNA, the CDR3 is TGCAGTGCTACCGCAGGGGGTCGGCCCCAGCATTTT. Translating it yields CSATAGGRPQHF.

This clonotype was recorded many times. The rearrangement uses TRBV6-5 and TRBJ1-1, with 9 bases lining up with TRBD1. After removal of 4 bases from V and 0 bases from J, the junction contained 9 bases not matched to a gene. Germline lookup yields CDR1 MNHEY and CDR2 SVGAGI. CDR3 length equals 17 residues. As DNA, the CDR3 is TGTGCCAGCAGTTTCCAGGGGACAGGGAGGATGAACACTGAAGCTTTCTTT. Translation: CASSFQGTGRMNTEAFF.

This clonotype was counted ten times or more. The chain has TRBV30 and TRBJ1-1; D is ambiguous. The CDR3 runs 14 residues. The germline CDR1 and CDR2 sequences are GTSNPN and SVGIG (reference sequence). V lost 1 base and J 0 bases, leaving 9 bases between the germline ends. The CDR3 protein is CAWSADSMNTEAFF. CDR3 DNA: TGTGCCTGGAGTGCAGACTCTATGAACACTGAAGCTTTCTTT.

This clonotype occurred a few times. This chain links TRBV4-2 with TRBJ2-2; 10 bases fit TRBD1. The length of the CDR3 is 19 residues. With 4 bases clipped from V and 5 bases from J, the junction kept 16 bases outside the gene matches. Per the germline V gene, CDR1 is LGHNA and CDR2 is YNFKEQ. The CDR3 region has the DNA TGTGCCAGCAGCCCACGACCGACAGGGGGCGGTTTTGTGACCGGGGAGCTGTTTTTT. Encoded protein: CASSPRPTGGGFVTGELFF.

This clonotype was seen repeatedly, ten times or more. This sequence joins TRBV10-3 and TRBJ2-7, with 8 bases aligning to TRBD2. The CDR3 length is 15 residues. J was trimmed by 2 bases and V by 4 bases; bases with no gene match: 7. The germline V gene has CDR1 ENHRY and CDR2 SYGVKD. The CDR3, as DNA: TGTGCCATCAGTGCATCGGGGGGGATCGCCTACGAGCAGTACTTC. Protein: CAISASGGIAYEQYF.